The 5 T cell receptor beta chains below come from one sample, sequenced in a study of regulatory T cells in long-lasting Graves disease. Investigators prepared the TCR beta libraries by applying iRepertoire HTBI primers and Arm-PCR of CDR3 regions. MiXCR, applied by TCRdb to the multiplex PCR reads, yields one record per CDR3 protein. The repertoire has a few hundred thousand distinct CDR3 sequences, roughly a fifth of them found once; the top ten carry 10% to 15%. Time point reported: newly diagnosed GD, antithyroid drugs for less than 3 months. The TCR library was made from RNA extracted from PBMCs. This sample also appeared in a second study, on T cells in Graves' hyperthyroidism and ophthalmopathy.

The material was peripheral blood mononuclear cells (PBMCs), obtained at new diagnosis, from a patient treated with antithyroid drugs. The receptors were gathered from a woman aged 25 to 39 with Graves disease.

The table lists this clonotype with many counts. The V gene is TRBV7-9, the J gene TRBJ2-1; 11 nucleotides line up with TRBD2. Germline CDR1 SEHNR, CDR2 FQNEAQ (reference sequence). The CDR3 is made up of 14 amino acids. V lost 6 bases and J lost 8; bases outside the gene matches: 6. This CDR3 is CASRLAGDKDEQFF. CDR3 sequence (DNA): TGTGCCAGCAGACTAGCGGGAGATAAGGATGAGCAGTTCTTC.

This clonotype has at least ten counts. One end of the junction is discordant with germline, which a read error may explain. This chain joins TRBV29-1 and TRBJ2-3; D may be TRBD2 (7 bases). Germline loops: CDR1 SQVTM, CDR2 ANQGSEA. The CDR3 consists of 15 residues. The CDR3 protein is CSAFRGAGGTGTQYF. CDR3 nucleotides: TGCAGCGCATTCCGGGGGGCTGGTGGCACAGGTACGCAGTATTTT.

This clonotype is labeled medium-sized (0.01 to 0.1%). This sequence joins TRBV2 and TRBJ1-5, with D perhaps TRBD1 (6 bases). Germline-derived CDR1 and CDR2 are SNHLY and FYNNEI. V was pared by 6 bases and J by 4 bases, with 10 bases between. The CDR3 loop spans 13 amino acids. The CDR3 loop reads CASSTGQNQPQHF. DNA for the CDR3: TGTGCCAGCAGCACCGGACAGAATCAGCCCCAGCATTTT.

This clonotype was counted at least ten times. The V gene is TRBV4-1, the J gene TRBJ1-4; tentative D call: TRBD1 (5 bases). CDR3 length: 15 residues. V gave up 1 base and J gave up 7 bases, with 13 bases separating them. Germline V gene sequence: CDR1 MGHRA, CDR2 YSYEKL. The CDR3 spells CASSQARGMGEKLFF. The CDR3 DNA reads TGCGCCAGCAGCCAAGCGAGGGGAATGGGTGAAAAACTGTTTTTT.

This sequence joins TRBV28 and TRBJ2-2; D gene unclear. With 2 bases removed from V and 6 bases from J, the gap between germline ends came to 13 bases. The CDR3 length is 15 residues. Germline values: CDR1 MDHEN, CDR2 SYDVKM. The CDR3 DNA sequence: TGTGCCAGCAGTTTAATGGGCCTAGGGTCCGGGGAGCTGTTTTTT. This codes for CASSLMGLGSGELFF.